Sequencing of this TCR beta chain was carried out in a study of cytomegalovirus exposure and HLA in healthy donors. Study-level points and caveats: The study dropped some indistinguishable V segments, TRBV6-2 and TRBV6-3 among them. The productive fraction for most TCR beta V segments was about 90% or about 30% in an earlier analysis.

PCR used 60 Vbeta primers and 13 Jbeta primers. Some clones are missing from TCRdb's copy, which holds only in-frame ones; the method was immunoSEQ multiplex PCR. The table records approximately 150,000 clones, 71% of them present only once. Germline V gene data show CDR1 as MNHEY and CDR2 as SVGAGI. V was clipped by 6 bases and J by 3 bases, with 11 bases between them. The CDR3 sequence is 13 residues long. A word on this clone: No antigen is known for it.

Sequencing was carried out using PBMCs. The rearrangement links TRBV6-5 to TRBJ1-1, with unresolved D. The source is a woman under 40 in good health and CMV-seronegative. CDR3 protein: CASSPTVYTEAFF. CDR3 in DNA: TGTGCCAGCAGCCCTACAGTATACACTGAAGCTTTCTTT.